This T cell receptor (beta chain) was obtained from a study of tumor and adjacent non-tumor tissue in lung cancer. The library came from three nested PCR rounds adapted from ARM-PCR protocols. TCRdb used MiXCR to reprocess the multiplex PCR reads, holding one entry per CDR3 protein. The sample includes under 150,000 distinct CDR3 sequences, 66% of them seen just once. This sample's RNA came from whole unsorted tissue. In the case of this clonotype: One junction end disagrees with the germline gene, perhaps due to a read error.

The receptor comes from a man aged 25 to 45 with non-small cell lung cancer. Sequenced input: lung tumor tissue.

DNA for the CDR3: TGTGCCAGCAGCTCCGACAGGAACACTGAAGCTTTCTTC. It specifies CASSSDRNTEAFF. The chain combines TRBV11-1 with TRBJ1-1; D possibly corresponds to TRBD1 (6 bases). Germline V gene sequence: CDR1 SGHAT, CDR2 FQDESV (reference sequence). The CDR3 is 13 amino acids.